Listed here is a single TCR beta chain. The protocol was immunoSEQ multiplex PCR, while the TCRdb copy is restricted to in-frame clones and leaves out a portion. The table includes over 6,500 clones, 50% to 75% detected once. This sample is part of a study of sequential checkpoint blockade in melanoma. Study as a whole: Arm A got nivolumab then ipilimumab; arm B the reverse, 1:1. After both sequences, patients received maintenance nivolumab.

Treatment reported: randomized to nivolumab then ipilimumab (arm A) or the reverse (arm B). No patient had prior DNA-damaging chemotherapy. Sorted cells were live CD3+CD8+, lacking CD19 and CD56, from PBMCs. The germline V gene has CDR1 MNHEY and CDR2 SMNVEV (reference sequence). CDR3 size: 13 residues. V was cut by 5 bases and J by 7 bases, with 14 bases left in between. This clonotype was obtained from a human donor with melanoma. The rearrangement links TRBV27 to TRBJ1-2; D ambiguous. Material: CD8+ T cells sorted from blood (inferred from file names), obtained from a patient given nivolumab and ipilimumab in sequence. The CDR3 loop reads CASSGGPRRGYTF. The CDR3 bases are TGTGCCAGCAGTGGAGGACCTAGGCGTGGCTACACCTTC.